This T cell receptor (beta chain) was retrieved from a study of T cell clones after liver transplantation (dated by TCRdb to between 2018 and 2021). About the full investigation: Samples were obtained from ITN030ST, a randomized trial in which withdrawal of immunosuppression was attempted within 2 years of liver transplantation. After a pre-transplant mixed lymphocyte reaction, TCRbeta sequencing was used to pinpoint donor-reactive T cell clones, which were subsequently tracked in post-transplant blood. As an antigen-independent comparator for the donor-reactive sequences, third party-reactive TCRbeta sequences from pre-transplant MLRs were identified as well. Of the eight recipients, three were HCV-positive, while the remaining recipients had been transplanted for non-autoimmune, non-viral indications. The subjects received no induction therapy and were kept on standard immunosuppression until randomization at 12-24 months post-transplant. Tolerance meant complete immunosuppression withdrawal for at least one year without liver enzymes rising beyond twice the upper limit of normal. Blood samples were collected pre-transplant, pre-randomization before withdrawal, and post-randomization after either complete withdrawal or failed withdrawal. Of the 8 liver transplant recipients making up the studied cohort, 3 were classified as tolerant and 5 as non-tolerant. Study-wide findings and limitations: Because allograft tissue specimens were not available, migration of donor-reactive T cells into the graft, rather than deletion, may have occurred. A greater decline was seen for donor-reactive sequences than for third party-reactive sequences, suggesting partial antigen-specific deletion unrelated to withdrawal success. A significant post-transplant decrease in circulating donor-reactive CD4 TCRbeta sequences was observed in most of the 8 subjects, irrespective of tolerance or HCV status. The conclusions were considered preliminary, being limited by small, heterogeneous patient numbers and non-standardized post-transplant time points. After accounting for repertoire turnover, donor-reactive detection was significantly reduced in 7 of 8 subjects for CD4 and 8 of 8 for CD8. Low numbers of available donor cells limited the measurable donor-reactive repertoire in a couple of subjects.

Per the publication, the time point label means: pre-transplant. Thawed unstimulated PBMCs were stained for CD3, CD4 and CD8 and FACS-sorted into CD3+CD4+ and CD3+CD8+ populations. Each of the 8 studied subjects was randomized to immunosuppression withdrawal. Genomic DNA was isolated with the Qiagen DNeasy Blood and Tissue Kit. With regard to this clone: What antigen it recognizes has not been identified. Nothing much larger sits one base from this clone, and base qualities are not available.

High-throughput TCRbeta CDR3 sequencing of frozen genomic DNA was performed by immunoSEQ, including PCR amplification, mapping, bias correction and internal controls. Turning to the authors' computational methods: Only productive rearrangements were retained, and each unique TCRbeta sequence was defined by its CDR3 nucleotide sequence together with its V and J gene. A sequence counted as donor-reactive only if the sequence showed at least 5-fold expansion in CFSE-low cells compared with unstimulated pre-transplant cells and had a frequency of at least 0.01%. To ensure at least 90% detection power, minimum frequency thresholds were set for each subject based on that subject's lowest-template unstimulated sample. Jensen-Shannon divergence between the top 1000 TCRbeta sequences post- versus pre-transplant served as the measure of repertoire turnover. Changes in detection of donor-reactive sequences were assessed with two-sided Fisher's exact tests. TCRdb stores this immuneACCESS table with in-frame sequences only. Part of the clones is absent; in the studies checked, under half of the shortfall reflects unresolved V genes, and no reason is known for the rest. V, J and clone size were drawn from that table, and D and trimming were deduced from the DNA. This sample gives 6,000 to 9,000 clones in total; 75% to 85% of them show up just once. The ten largest clonotypes hold under 50% of the sample.

The germline V gene specifies SGHDT as CDR1 and YYEEEE as CDR2. Cut back by 0 bases and 5 bases, the V and J ends lie 5 bases apart. Counted from cysteine to phenylalanine, this CDR3 has 12 amino acids. CDR3 DNA is the only sequence kept; it has 36 bases, read in frame from the first base. This clonotype was sampled from a human donor who received a liver transplant. The sequences come from CD8+ T cells from blood, collected before liver transplant. This chain joins TRBV5-6 to TRBJ2-5; the D gene cannot be resolved reliably. The CDR3 amino acid sequence is: CASSLDGETQYF. The nucleotide sequence reads TGTGCCAGCAGCTTGGATGGCGAGACCCAGTACTTC. The full variable domain, completed from the reference TRBV5-6 and TRBJ2-5 proteins outside the CDR3, reads DAGVTQSPTHLIKTRGQQVTLRCSPKSGHDTVSWYQQALGQGPQFIFQYYEEEERQRGNFPDRFSGHQFPNYSSELNVNALLLGDSALYLCASSLDGETQYFGPGTRLLVL.